This T cell receptor (beta chain) was recorded in a study of T cells in localized non-small cell lung cancer. Trimming removed 4 bases at V and 2 bases at J, with 17 bases between. CDR3 length equals 16 residues. CDR1 is SGHDN and CDR2 is FVKESK in the germline V gene. The assay was immunoSEQ multiplex PCR, and TCRdb's table has in-frame clones only and misses some. The sample contains around 41,000 clones, around 83% of which appear only once. This sequence originates from a woman between 18 and 55 years old with stage III lung adenocarcinoma. The sequencing here drew on peripheral blood, taken before any cancer treatment. The genes are TRBV14 and TRBJ2-5, with a possible D match to TRBD1 (6 bases). CDR3 sequence (DNA): TGTGCCAGCAGCCGGGACACATTCAAGGCACAAGAGACCCAGTACTTC. It translates to CASSRDTFKAQETQYF.